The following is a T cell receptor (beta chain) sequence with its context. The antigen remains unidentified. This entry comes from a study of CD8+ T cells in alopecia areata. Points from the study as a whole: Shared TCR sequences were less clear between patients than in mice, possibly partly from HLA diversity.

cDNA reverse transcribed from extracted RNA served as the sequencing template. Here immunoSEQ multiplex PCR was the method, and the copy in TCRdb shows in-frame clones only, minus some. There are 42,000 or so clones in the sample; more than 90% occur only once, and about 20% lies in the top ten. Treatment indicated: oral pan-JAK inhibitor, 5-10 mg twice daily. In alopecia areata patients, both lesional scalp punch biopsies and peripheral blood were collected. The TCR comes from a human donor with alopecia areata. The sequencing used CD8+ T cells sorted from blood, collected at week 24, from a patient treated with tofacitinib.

In DNA, the CDR3 is TGCGCCAGCAGCCAGGAAAGGAACACTGAAGCTTTCTTT. It yields the protein CASSQERNTEAFF. The chain employs TRBV4-3 and TRBJ1-1; D uncertain. This CDR3 spans 13 amino acids. Germline CDR1 reads LGHNA; CDR2 reads YSLEER. The germline V and J ends were trimmed by 3 bases and 1 base, with 6 bases remaining between them.